Following are 7 T cell receptor beta chains from one sample sequenced in a study of CD8 T cells in ankylosing spondylitis. TCRdb reanalysed the 5' RACE reads using MiXCR and keeps one entry per CDR3 protein. Among roughly 230,000 distinct CDR3 sequences listed, roughly a tenth were seen once. Sample: blood, either unsorted or a sorted T cell fraction (not recorded which). Every receptor here comes from a male donor with ankylosing spondylitis or in good health (not recorded which).

The genes are TRBV5-1 and TRBJ2-5; the match to TRBD2 covers 7 bases. The J segment lost 2 bases and the V segment lost 3 bases, leaving 4 bases of the junction unmatched. CDR1 is SGHRS and CDR2 is YFSETQ in the germline V gene. The CDR3 contains 14 residues. This chain's CDR3 is CASSWGTIQETQYF. The CDR3 coding sequence is TGCGCCAGCAGCTGGGGGACTATTCAAGAGACCCAGTACTTC.

At least ten counts were recorded for this clonotype. The chain has TRBV12-3 or TRBV12-4 and TRBJ2-5; 8 bases agree with TRBD2. The CDR3 runs 11 residues. V lost 5 bases, J lost 10 bases, and 3 bases stayed unmatched. For the CDR3, the DNA is TGTGCCAGCAGTCTTGCGGGGGGCCAGTACTTC. Translation gives CASSLAGGQYF.

This clonotype has ten or more counts. The V call is TRBV20-1, the J call TRBJ1-5; D is undetermined. V was trimmed by 3 bases and J by 3 bases, leaving 15 bases between them. The CDR3 runs 15 residues. Per germline, CDR1 DFQATT and CDR2 SNEGSKA (reference sequence). The CDR3 region is CSASTYNEDNQPQHF. The CDR3 nucleotides are TGCAGTGCTAGTACTTATAATGAGGACAATCAGCCCCAGCATTTT.

This clonotype was found many times. The J gene is TRBJ2-6, the V gene TRBV5-1; possibly TRBD1 for D (6 bases). Between the trimmed V and J ends, which lost 4 bases and 0 bases, there was a span of 11 bases. CDR1 is SGHRS, CDR2 YFSETQ, per germline. The CDR3 length is 16 residues. DNA of the CDR3: TGCGCCAGCAGCCCGGGACACGTCTCTGGGGCCAACGTCCTGACTTTC. This sequence encodes CASSPGHVSGANVLTF.

The V and J genes are TRBV15 and TRBJ2-7; D ambiguous. This CDR3 region has 14 residues. Trimming removed 5 bases from V and 1 base from J, with 12 bases in between. Germline loops: CDR1 LNHNV, CDR2 YYDKDF (reference sequence). The CDR3 DNA follows: TGTGCCACCAGCCTCCGGACGCCGTCCTACGAGCAGTACTTC. Protein sequence: CATSLRTPSYEQYF.

The chain carries TRBV2 and TRBJ2-1, with 9 positions matching TRBD2. This CDR3 comprises 15 residues. The V and J ends lost 6 bases and 4 bases, in that order; junction bases with no gene match: 7. Germline CDR1 is SNHLY and CDR2 is FYNNEI. CDR3 DNA sequence: TGTGCCAGCAGGATGAGGCTAGCGGGGTACAATGAGCAGTTCTTC. Translated, it gives CASRMRLAGYNEQFF.

This clonotype was seen at least ten times. The chain links TRBV6-5 to TRBJ2-7; possible D gene TRBD2, 5 bases. Germline-derived CDR1 and CDR2 are MNHEY and SVGAGI. The CDR3 totals 13 residues. V was shortened by 5 bases and J by 8 bases, with 16 bases between the two germline ends. CDR3 sequence: CASSPTPEAKQYF. The CDR3 nucleotides read TGTGCCAGCAGTCCAACCCCGGAGGCGAAGCAGTACTTC.